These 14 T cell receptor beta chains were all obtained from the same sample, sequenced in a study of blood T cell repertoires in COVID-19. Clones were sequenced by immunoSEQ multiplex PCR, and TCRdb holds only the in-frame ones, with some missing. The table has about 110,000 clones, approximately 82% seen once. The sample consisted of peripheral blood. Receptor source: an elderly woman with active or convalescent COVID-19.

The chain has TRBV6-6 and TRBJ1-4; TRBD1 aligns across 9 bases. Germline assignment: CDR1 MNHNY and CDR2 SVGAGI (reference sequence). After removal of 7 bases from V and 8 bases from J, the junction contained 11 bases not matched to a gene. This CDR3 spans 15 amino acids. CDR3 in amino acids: CASNPATGGTEKLFF. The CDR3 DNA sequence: TGTGCCAGCAACCCCGCGACAGGGGGAACAGAAAAACTGTTTTTT.

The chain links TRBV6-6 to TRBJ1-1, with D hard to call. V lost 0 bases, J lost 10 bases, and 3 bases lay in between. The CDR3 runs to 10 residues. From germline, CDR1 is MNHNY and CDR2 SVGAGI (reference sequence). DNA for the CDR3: TGTGCCAGCAGTTACTCGAGAGCTTTCTTT. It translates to CASSYSRAFF.

CDR3 sequence reads: CASSHPVGQGKQPQHF. The CDR3, as DNA: TGCGCCAGCAGCCATCCAGTCGGACAGGGAAAGCAGCCCCAGCATTTT. The rearrangement uses TRBV4-1 and TRBJ1-5; 8 bases line up with TRBD1. The V and J ends lost 3 bases and 7 bases, in that order; junction bases with no gene match: 11. Germline loops: CDR1 MGHRA, CDR2 YSYEKL. This CDR3 is 16 amino acids long.

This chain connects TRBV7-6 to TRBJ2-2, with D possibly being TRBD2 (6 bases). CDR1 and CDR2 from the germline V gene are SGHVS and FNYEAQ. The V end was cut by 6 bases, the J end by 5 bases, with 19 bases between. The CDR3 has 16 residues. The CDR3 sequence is CASRPSGGIETGELFF. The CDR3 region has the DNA TGTGCCAGCAGACCCAGTGGCGGGATAGAGACCGGGGAGCTGTTTTTT. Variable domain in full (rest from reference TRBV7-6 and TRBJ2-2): GAGVSQSPRYKVTKRGQDVALRCDPISGHVSLYWYRQALGQGPEFLTYFNYEAQQDKSGLPNDRFSAERPEGSISTLTIQRTEQRDSAMYRCASRPSGGIETGELFFGEGSRLTVL.

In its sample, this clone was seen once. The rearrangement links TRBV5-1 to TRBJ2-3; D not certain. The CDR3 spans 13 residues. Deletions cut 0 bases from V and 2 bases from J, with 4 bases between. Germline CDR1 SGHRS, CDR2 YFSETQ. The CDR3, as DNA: TGCGCCAGCAGCTTGGAAGCCACAGATACGCAGTATTTT. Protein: CASSLEATDTQYF.

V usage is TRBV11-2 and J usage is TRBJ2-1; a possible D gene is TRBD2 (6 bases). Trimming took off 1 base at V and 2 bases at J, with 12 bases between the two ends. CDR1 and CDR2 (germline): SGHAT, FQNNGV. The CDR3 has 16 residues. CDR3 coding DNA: TGTGCCAGCAGCTTAGTCGGCGGGACCACCTACAATGAGCAGTTCTTC. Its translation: CASSLVGGTTYNEQFF.

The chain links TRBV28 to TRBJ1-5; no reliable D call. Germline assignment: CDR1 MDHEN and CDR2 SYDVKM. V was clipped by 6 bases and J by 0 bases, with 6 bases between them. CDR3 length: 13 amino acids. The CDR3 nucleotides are TGTGCCAGCAGGTTCTATAGCAATCAGCCCCAGCATTTT. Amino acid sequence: CASRFYSNQPQHF.

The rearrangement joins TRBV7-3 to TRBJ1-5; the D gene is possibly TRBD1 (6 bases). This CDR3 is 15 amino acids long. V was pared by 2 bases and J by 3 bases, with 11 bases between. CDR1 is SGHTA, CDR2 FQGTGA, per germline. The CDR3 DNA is TGTGCCAGCAGCTTAGGGCAGGGGAACAATCAGCCCCAGCATTTT. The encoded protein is CASSLGQGNNQPQHF.

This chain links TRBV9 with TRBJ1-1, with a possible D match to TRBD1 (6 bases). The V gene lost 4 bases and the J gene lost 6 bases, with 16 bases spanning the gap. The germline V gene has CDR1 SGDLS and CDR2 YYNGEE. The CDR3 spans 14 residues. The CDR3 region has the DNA TGTGCCAGCAGCTTCACAACAGGGATCGCTGAAGCTTTCTTT. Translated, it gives CASSFTTGIAEAFF. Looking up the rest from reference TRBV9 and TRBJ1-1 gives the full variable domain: DSGVTQTPKHLITATGQRVTLRCSPRSGDLSVYWYQQSLDQGLQFLIQYYNGEERAKGNILERFSAQQFPDLHSELNLSSLELGDSALYFCASSFTTGIAEAFFGQGTRLTVV.

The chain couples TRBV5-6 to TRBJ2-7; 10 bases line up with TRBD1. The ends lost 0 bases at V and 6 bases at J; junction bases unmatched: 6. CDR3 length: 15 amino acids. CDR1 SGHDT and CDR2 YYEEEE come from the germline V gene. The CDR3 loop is CASSLAGTGAAEQYF. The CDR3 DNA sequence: TGTGCCAGCAGCTTGGCCGGGACAGGGGCCGCCGAGCAGTACTTC. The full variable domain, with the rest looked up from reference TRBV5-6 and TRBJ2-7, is DAGVTQSPTHLIKTRGQQVTLRCSPKSGHDTVSWYQQALGQGPQFIFQYYEEEERQRGNFPDRFSGHQFPNYSSELNVNALLLGDSALYLCASSLAGTGAAEQYFGPGTRLTVT.

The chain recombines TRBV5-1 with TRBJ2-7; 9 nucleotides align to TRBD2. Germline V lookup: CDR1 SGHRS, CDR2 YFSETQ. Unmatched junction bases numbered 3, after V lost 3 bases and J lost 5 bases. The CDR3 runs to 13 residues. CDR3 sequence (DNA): TGCGCCAGCAGCTCGGGACTAGCAAACGAGCAGTACTTC. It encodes CASSSGLANEQYF.

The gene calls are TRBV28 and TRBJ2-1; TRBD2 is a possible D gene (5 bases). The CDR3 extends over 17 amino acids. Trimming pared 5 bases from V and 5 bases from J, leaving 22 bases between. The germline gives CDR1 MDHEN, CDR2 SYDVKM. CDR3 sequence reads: CASSPRGHGLENNEQFF. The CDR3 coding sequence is TGTGCCAGCAGTCCCCGAGGGCACGGACTGGAGAACAATGAGCAGTTCTTC. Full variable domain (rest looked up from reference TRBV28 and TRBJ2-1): DVKVTQSSRYLVKRTGEKVFLECVQDMDHENMFWYRQDPGLGLRLIYFSYDVKMKEKGDIPEGYSVSREKKERFSLILESASTNQTSMYLCASSPRGHGLENNEQFFGPGTRLTVL.

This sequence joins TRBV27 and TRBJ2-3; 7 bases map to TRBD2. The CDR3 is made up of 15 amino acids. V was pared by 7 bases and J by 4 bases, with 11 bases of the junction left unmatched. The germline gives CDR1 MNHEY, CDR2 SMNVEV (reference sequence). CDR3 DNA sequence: TGTGCCAGCACCTCATTAAACGCGGGGGCAGATACGCAGTATTTT. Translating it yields CASTSLNAGADTQYF.

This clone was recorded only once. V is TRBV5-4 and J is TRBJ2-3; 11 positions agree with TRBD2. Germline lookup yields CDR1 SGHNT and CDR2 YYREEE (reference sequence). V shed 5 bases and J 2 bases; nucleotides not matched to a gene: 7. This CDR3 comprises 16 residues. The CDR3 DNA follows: TGTGCCAGCAGGAGGACGGGACTAGCGGTCACAGATACGCAGTATTTT. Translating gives CASRRTGLAVTDTQYF. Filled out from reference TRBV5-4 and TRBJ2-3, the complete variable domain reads ETGVTQSPTHLIKTRGQQVTLRCSSQSGHNTVSWYQQALGQGPQFIFQYYREEENGRGNFPPRFSGLQFPNYSSELNVNALELDDSALYLCASRRTGLAVTDTQYFGPGTRLTVL.